The 28 T cell receptor beta chains presented below share a single source sample, sequenced in a study of blood T cell repertoires in COVID-19. Assay: immunoSEQ multiplex PCR; the TCRdb copy retains only in-frame clones and omits some. The table has under 200,000 clones, 83% seen once; the top ten hold about 1.5%. Source material: peripheral blood. The origin of the receptors is a human donor in a cohort sampled during active COVID-19.

In this sample, this clone turned up once. The chain links TRBV5-1 to TRBJ2-5; maybe TRBD1 (6 bases). The CDR3 is 16 residues long. Trimming took off 5 bases at V and 0 bases at J, with 17 bases between the two ends. Germline CDR1 SGHRS, CDR2 YFSETQ. The CDR3 is CASRSWRGGNQETQYF. Written as DNA, the CDR3 is TGCGCCAGCAGGAGTTGGCGAGGGGGAAACCAAGAGACCCAGTACTTC.

The V gene is TRBV5-4, the J gene TRBJ1-4; D remains unclear. The CDR3 sequence is 14 residues long. The V gene's germline CDR1 is SGHNT and CDR2 YYREEE (reference sequence). The ends were cut back, 4 bases at V and 8 bases at J, with 15 bases in the middle. The CDR3 DNA sequence: TGTGCCAGCAGCCCATCGAGTGCCAGGGAAAAACTGTTTTTT. This translates into CASSPSSAREKLFF.

This rearrangement joins TRBV11-2 to TRBJ1-2; no clear D gene. Germline V lookup: CDR1 SGHAT, CDR2 FQNNGV. Deletions cut 4 bases from V and 8 bases from J, with 17 bases between. CDR3 length equals 14 residues. DNA for the CDR3: TGTGCCAGCAGCTCGACGGAGAGGGTAGGGGGCTACACCTTC. Protein product: CASSSTERVGGYTF.

V is TRBV24-1 and J is TRBJ1-5; D is unresolved. Germline V gene lookup returns CDR1 KGHDR and CDR2 SFDVKD. CDR3 length: 14 amino acids. V was cut by 5 bases and J by 1 base, with 8 bases left in between. The CDR3 bases are TGTGCCACCAGTGCAGGCAGCAGCAATCAGCCCCAGCATTTT. This encodes CATSAGSSNQPQHF.

The genes are TRBV6-5 and TRBJ2-7; TRBD1 agrees at 7 bases. The CDR3 contains 15 residues. V lost 7 bases, J lost 2 bases, and 11 bases stayed unmatched. CDR1 and CDR2 from the germline V gene are MNHEY and SVGAGI. The CDR3: CASTNDRELPYEQYF. The CDR3 region has the DNA TGTGCCAGCACCAACGACAGGGAGCTCCCCTACGAGCAGTACTTC.

This clone was seen only once. The chain carries TRBV6-5 and TRBJ1-5; TRBD1 matches at 8 bases. V gave up 5 bases and J gave up 7 bases; unmatched junction bases: 7. The germline V gene encodes CDR1 MNHEY and CDR2 SVGAGI. The CDR3 runs to 14 residues. CDR3 bases: TGTGCCAGCAGTCCCGGGACAGGCAGGCAGCCCCAGCATTTT. Translation gives CASSPGTGRQPQHF.

The chain joins TRBV7-9 to TRBJ1-6; D may be TRBD1 (5 bases). The germline CDR1 and CDR2 sequences are SEHNR and FQNEAQ (reference sequence). V lost 5 bases and J lost 0, with 17 bases in between. This CDR3 comprises 18 residues. DNA of the CDR3: TGTGCCAGCAGCCCCAGCGTGGGGGGGATCTCCTATAATTCACCCCTCCACTTT. Amino acid sequence: CASSPSVGGISYNSPLHF.

The rearrangement links TRBV6-2 or TRBV6-3 to TRBJ1-1; unclear D gene. The CDR3 spans 16 residues. The germline gives CDR1 MNHEY, CDR2 SVGEGT. V lost 2 bases to trimming and J lost 4 bases, with 17 bases between them. The CDR3 loop reads CASSYTRRRVVTEAFF. The CDR3 coding sequence is TGTGCCAGCAGTTACACACGCCGGAGGGTGGTCACTGAAGCTTTCTTT.

V and J are TRBV4-2 and TRBJ2-7; 12 bases map to TRBD2. The CDR3 covers 14 residues. V shed 3 bases, J shed 3 bases, and the junction held 0 bases outside the gene matches. CDR1 is LGHNA and CDR2 is YNFKEQ in the germline V gene. The CDR3 region has the DNA TGTGCCAGCAGCCAGACTAGCGGGGGCTACGAGCAGTACTTC. Protein product: CASSQTSGGYEQYF.

This clone appeared a single time. The chain joins TRBV7-2 to TRBJ1-2, with 9 bases that match TRBD1. With 1 base clipped from V and 8 bases from J, the junction kept 8 bases outside the gene matches. Germline V CDR1 and CDR2: SGHTA, FQGNSA. This CDR3 comprises 15 residues. This chain's CDR3 is CASSLEADRGKGYTF. The CDR3 DNA is TGTGCCAGCAGCTTAGAAGCGGACAGGGGCAAAGGCTACACCTTC.

The chain combines TRBV6-5 with TRBJ1-5; D may be TRBD1 (6 bases). CDR3 length: 15 residues. Trimming stripped 4 bases from V and 2 bases from J, with 12 bases between. CDR1 and CDR2 from the germline V gene are MNHEY and SVGAGI. The CDR3 reads CASSSATGGNQPQHF. The DNA of the CDR3 is TGTGCCAGCAGTTCCGCGACAGGCGGCAATCAGCCCCAGCATTTT.

The V and J genes are TRBV5-6 and TRBJ1-1, with 10 bases matching TRBD1. With V trimmed by 4 bases and J by 4 bases, 1 base remained unmatched. The germline gives CDR1 SGHDT, CDR2 YYEEEE. The CDR3 has 13 residues. The CDR3 DNA follows: TGTGCCAGCAGCCGGACAGGGGGCACTGAAGCTTTCTTT. The encoded protein is CASSRTGGTEAFF.

The rearrangement joins TRBV29-1 to TRBJ1-2; 8 nucleotides match TRBD1. The CDR3 extends over 13 amino acids. The junction had 6 bases not matched to a gene; V was cut back by 1 base and J by 8 bases. Germline V gene lookup returns CDR1 SQVTM and CDR2 ANQGSEA. Here the CDR3 DNA reads TGCAGCGTTGAAGGGACAGGGTCTACAGGCTACACCTTC. Its translation is CSVEGTGSTGYTF.

The genes are TRBV19 and TRBJ2-5; 10 bases agree with TRBD2. Trimming cost V 5 bases and J 5 bases; bases outside gene matches: 11. The CDR3 is made up of 16 amino acids. From germline, CDR1 is LNHDA and CDR2 SQIVND (reference sequence). The DNA for the CDR3 is TGTGCCAGTAGTTCGGAGGAGCGGGGGGGCCTTGAGACCCAGTACTTC. Residues: CASSSEERGGLETQYF. Looking up the rest from reference TRBV19 and TRBJ2-5 gives the full variable domain: DGGITQSPKYLFRKEGQNVTLSCEQNLNHDAMYWYRQDPGQGLRLIYYSQIVNDFQKGDIAEGYSVSREKKESFPLTVTSAQKNPTAFYLCASSSEERGGLETQYFGPGTRLLVL.

In this sample, this clone turned up a few times. The J gene is TRBJ2-7, the V gene TRBV6-5; D is perhaps TRBD1 (5 bases). The ends were cut back, 0 bases at V and 2 bases at J, with 14 bases in the middle. CDR3 length: 16 amino acids. Germline lookup yields CDR1 MNHEY and CDR2 SVGAGI. This CDR3 is CASSYSSPLDTYEQYF. The CDR3 DNA is TGTGCCAGCAGTTACTCTTCCCCTTTGGACACCTACGAGCAGTACTTC.

The CDR3 sequence is CASSENPEGNQPQHF. The CDR3 bases are TGTGCCAGCAGTGAGAACCCGGAGGGCAATCAGCCCCAGCATTTT. J is TRBJ1-5 and V is TRBV6-1; unclear D gene. Germline loops: CDR1 MNHNS, CDR2 SASEGT. The ends were cut back, 3 bases at V and 2 bases at J, with 11 bases in the middle. The CDR3 spans 15 residues.

The gene calls are TRBV6-6 and TRBJ2-7; D uncertain. CDR3 size: 14 residues. The V gene lost 0 bases and the J gene lost 3 bases, with 9 bases spanning the gap. Germline assignment: CDR1 MNHNY and CDR2 SVGAGI (reference sequence). This CDR3 reads CASSYSAENYEQYF. In DNA, the CDR3 is TGTGCCAGCAGTTACTCGGCGGAGAACTACGAGCAGTACTTC.

The chain uses TRBV29-1 and TRBJ1-1; a weak D match, TRBD1 (5 bases). Germline V CDR1 and CDR2: SQVTM, ANQGSEA. The CDR3 loop spans 13 amino acids. Trimming left V 1 base short and J 4 bases short, with 10 bases between. The CDR3 coding sequence is TGCAGCGTTGAAGGCAGGGTTCGCACTGAAGCTTTCTTT. Amino acids: CSVEGRVRTEAFF. Together with reference TRBV29-1 and TRBJ1-1, the CDR3 gives the full variable domain: SAVISQKPSRDICQRGTSLTIQCQVDSQVTMMFWYRQQPGQSLTLIATANQGSEATYESGFVIDKFPISRPNLTFSTLTVSNMSPEDSSIYLCSVEGRVRTEAFFGQGTRLTVV.

The sample holds a few counts of this clone. The V and J genes are TRBV5-1 and TRBJ1-1; perhaps TRBD1 as D (5 bases). Germline V CDR1 and CDR2: SGHRS, YFSETQ. This CDR3 is built from 15 residues. Trimming pared 0 bases from V and 3 bases from J, leaving 12 bases between. Here the CDR3 reads CASSLAEGGDTEAFF. CDR3 bases: TGCGCCAGCAGCTTGGCCGAGGGAGGGGACACTGAAGCTTTCTTT.

This chain uses TRBV19 with TRBJ1-1; D call uncertain. The CDR3 runs to 11 residues. The V end lost 3 bases, the J end lost 6 bases, and 5 bases lay between the germline ends. In germline, CDR1 is LNHDA, CDR2 SQIVND (reference sequence). The CDR3 spells CASSIYSEAFF. As DNA, the CDR3 is TGTGCCAGTAGTATCTATTCTGAAGCTTTCTTT.

In this sample, this clone turned up a few times. J is TRBJ2-7 and V is TRBV6-5; the match to TRBD2 covers 10 bases. The CDR3 is 14 residues long. Germline V CDR1 and CDR2: MNHEY, SVGAGI. V shed 7 bases, J shed 3 bases, and the junction held 6 bases outside the gene matches. The CDR3 sequence: CASTASGSGYEQYF. CDR3 coding DNA: TGTGCCAGCACCGCTAGCGGGAGTGGCTACGAGCAGTACTTC.

The J gene is TRBJ2-7, the V gene TRBV7-2, with 14 nucleotides matching TRBD2. The CDR3 covers 13 residues. Germline V lookup: CDR1 SGHTA, CDR2 FQGNSA. Trimming removed 6 bases from V and 6 bases from J; junction bases left unmatched: 1. The CDR3 DNA follows: TGTGCCAGCAGGGGACTAGCGGGAGTCGAGCAGTACTTC. Protein: CASRGLAGVEQYF.

The CDR3 bases are TGTGCCAGCAGCTTAGGGACGGACTATGAGCAGTTCTTC. It yields the protein CASSLGTDYEQFF. The chain links TRBV7-9 to TRBJ2-1; possible D gene TRBD2, 5 bases. Germline V gives CDR1 SEHNR, CDR2 FQNEAQ (reference sequence). Between the trimmed V and J ends, which lost 1 base and 8 bases, there was a span of 9 bases. The length of the CDR3 is 13 residues.

The J gene is TRBJ1-2, the V gene TRBV7-8; D gene uncertain. Looked up from germline, CDR1 is SGHVS and CDR2 is FQNEAQ. The V end was cut by 5 bases, the J end by 7 bases, with 14 bases between. There are 13 residues in the CDR3. This CDR3 reads CASSREGAAGYTF. CDR3 DNA: TGTGCCAGCAGCCGGGAGGGAGCGGCTGGCTACACCTTC.

The chain employs TRBV2 and TRBJ1-6; D uncertain. The CDR3 length is 15 residues. CDR1 is SNHLY, CDR2 FYNNEI, per germline. Trimming took off 4 bases at V and 14 bases at J, with 21 bases between the two ends. CDR3 in DNA: TGTGCCAGCAGTGTTGCCCAGCTCCCGAGCGGGGCCCTCCACTTT. Translation: CASSVAQLPSGALHF.

The chain is built from TRBV5-6 and TRBJ2-7; D may be TRBD1 (6 bases). This CDR3 comprises 15 residues. V lost 0 bases and J lost 1, with 11 bases in between. Germline lookup yields CDR1 SGHDT and CDR2 YYEEEE. CDR3 in DNA: TGTGCCAGCAGCTTGGGGTCAGGGGTTTCCTACGAGCAGTACTTC. It codes for CASSLGSGVSYEQYF.

The gene calls are TRBV3-1 (or the pseudogene TRBV3-2) and TRBJ1-3; no reliable D call. This CDR3 comprises 15 residues. Germline V CDR1 and CDR2: LGHDT, YNNKEL (reference sequence). V lost 0 bases and J lost 2, with 8 bases in between. CDR3 nucleotide sequence: TGTGCCAGCAGCCAAGACGGGTTTACTGGAAACACCATATATTTT. This encodes CASSQDGFTGNTIYF.

This clone was recorded a few times. The gene calls are TRBV27 and TRBJ1-5; TRBD1 matches 9 bases. Germline V lookup: CDR1 MNHEY, CDR2 SMNVEV (reference sequence). V gave up 5 bases and J gave up 2 bases; unmatched junction bases: 10. The CDR3 has 17 residues. The CDR3 loop is CASSPNPGQGGNQPQHF. The CDR3 region has the DNA TGTGCCAGCAGTCCAAACCCGGGACAGGGCGGCAATCAGCCCCAGCATTTT.